The rows below give T cell receptor beta chains drawn from one sample of a study of Ad26.COV2.S vaccination and SARS-CoV-2 variants. Here immunoSEQ multiplex PCR was the method, and the copy in TCRdb shows in-frame clones only, minus some. The sample has approximately 340,000 clones; about 91% are singletons. The sample was peripheral blood, taken after recovery from COVID-19. The origin of the receptors is a human donor who had recovered from COVID-19. Each CDR3 is given without its conserved first and last residue.

V,J,CDR3
TRBV19,TRBJ1-3,ASSTTGAGNTIY
TRBV25-1,TRBJ2-3,ASQSAKGVAGGTDTQY
TRBV18,TRBJ1-1,ASSRSGLGTEAF
TRBV5-1,TRBJ2-7,ASTTAGNYEQY
TRBV14,TRBJ2-3,ASSQGPPLTTDTQY
TRBV11-2,TRBJ2-1,ASSPGQGAYNEQF
TRBV4-1,TRBJ2-1,ASSPPGGGHNEQF
TRBV18,TRBJ1-2,ASSLTESYGYT
TRBV18,TRBJ2-3,ASSLETSGFTSTDTQY
TRBV19,TRBJ2-3,ASSIDHETSGWVDTQY
TRBV6-5,TRBJ1-1,ATTTGIGTEAF
TRBV11-2,TRBJ1-1,ASSPGQKKNTEAF
TRBV6-4,TRBJ1-2,ASRPGQGSNYGYT
TRBV19,TRBJ1-4,ASSKTGANEKLF